The present TCR beta chain was sequenced within a study of identical twins. Template switching created a universal primer site, and the cDNA included unique molecular identifiers. TCRdb used MiXCR to reprocess the 5' RACE reads, holding one entry per CDR3 protein. The sample lists about 690,000 distinct CDR3 sequences, 5.5% to 6.5% occurring once. CDR1 and CDR2 from the germline V gene are KGHSH and LQKENI. This CDR3 comprises 12 residues. Deletions cut 3 bases from V and 8 bases from J, with 8 bases between. This clonotype has just a few counts. Its specificity is unknown. General study points: The study drew conclusions from cross-sectional statistical analysis, not from following the same donors. Insertions ran lower in abundant cord blood beta clonotypes, though not in memory repertoires.

The origin of this receptor is a man between 18 and 29 years old in good health. The J gene is TRBJ2-1, the V gene TRBV18; perhaps TRBD2 as D (7 bases). The material sequenced was naive T cells sorted from blood. CDR3 protein: CASSPGGHEQFF. The CDR3 DNA is TGTGCCAGCTCACCCGGGGGGCATGAGCAGTTCTTC.